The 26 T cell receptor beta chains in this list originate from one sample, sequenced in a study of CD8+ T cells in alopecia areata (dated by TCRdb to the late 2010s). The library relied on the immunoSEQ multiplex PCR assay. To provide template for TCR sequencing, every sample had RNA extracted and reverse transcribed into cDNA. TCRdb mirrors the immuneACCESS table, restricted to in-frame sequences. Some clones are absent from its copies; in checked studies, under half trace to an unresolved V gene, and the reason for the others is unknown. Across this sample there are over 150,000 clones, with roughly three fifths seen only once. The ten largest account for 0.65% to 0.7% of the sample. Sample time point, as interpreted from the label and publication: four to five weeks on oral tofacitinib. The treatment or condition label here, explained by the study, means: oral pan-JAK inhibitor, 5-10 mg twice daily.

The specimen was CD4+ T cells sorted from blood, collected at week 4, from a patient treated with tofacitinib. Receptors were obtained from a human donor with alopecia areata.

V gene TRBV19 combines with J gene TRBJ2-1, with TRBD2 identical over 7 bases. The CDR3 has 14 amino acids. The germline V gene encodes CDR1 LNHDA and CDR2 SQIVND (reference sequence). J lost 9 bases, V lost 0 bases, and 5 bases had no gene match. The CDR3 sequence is CASSIDGLGREQFF. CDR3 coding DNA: TGTGCCAGTAGTATAGATGGACTAGGTCGTGAGCAGTTCTTC. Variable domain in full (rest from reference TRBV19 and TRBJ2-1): DGGITQSPKYLFRKEGQNVTLSCEQNLNHDAMYWYRQDPGQGLRLIYYSQIVNDFQKGDIAEGYSVSREKKESFPLTVTSAQKNPTAFYLCASSIDGLGREQFFGPGTRLTVL.

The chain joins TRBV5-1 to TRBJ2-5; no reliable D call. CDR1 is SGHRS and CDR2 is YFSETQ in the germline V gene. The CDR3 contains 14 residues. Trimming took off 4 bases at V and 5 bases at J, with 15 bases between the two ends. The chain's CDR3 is CASSPTLGRETQYF. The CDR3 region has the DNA TGCGCCAGCAGCCCAACTTTGGGAAGGGAGACCCAGTACTTC.

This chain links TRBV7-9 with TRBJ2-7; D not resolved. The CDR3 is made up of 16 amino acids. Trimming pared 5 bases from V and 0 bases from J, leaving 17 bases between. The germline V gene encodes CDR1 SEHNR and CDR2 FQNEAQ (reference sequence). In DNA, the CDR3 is TGTGCCAGCAGCCTAAGTTGGTCAGTGAGCTCCTACGAGCAGTACTTC. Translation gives CASSLSWSVSSYEQYF.

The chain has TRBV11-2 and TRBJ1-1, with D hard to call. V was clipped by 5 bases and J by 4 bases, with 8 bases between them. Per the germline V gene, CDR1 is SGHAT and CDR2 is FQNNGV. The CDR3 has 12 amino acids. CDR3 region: CASSQRGTEAFF. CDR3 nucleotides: TGTGCCAGCAGCCAACGAGGCACTGAAGCTTTCTTT.

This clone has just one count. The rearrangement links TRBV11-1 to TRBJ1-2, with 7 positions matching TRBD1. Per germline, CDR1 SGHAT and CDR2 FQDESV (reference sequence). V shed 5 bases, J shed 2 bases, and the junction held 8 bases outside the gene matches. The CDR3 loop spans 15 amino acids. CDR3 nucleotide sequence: TGTGCCAGCAGCCTAAATTTACAGGGGAACTATGGCTACACCTTC. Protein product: CASSLNLQGNYGYTF.

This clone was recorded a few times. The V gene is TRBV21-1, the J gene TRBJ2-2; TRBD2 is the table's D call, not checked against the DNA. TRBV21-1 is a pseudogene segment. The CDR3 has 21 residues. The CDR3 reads CASSGRDPRDGLAGNTGELFF. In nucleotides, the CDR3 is TGTGCCAGCAGCGGACGGGACCCTCGGGACGGTCTAGCGGGGAACACCGGGGAGCTGTTTTTT.

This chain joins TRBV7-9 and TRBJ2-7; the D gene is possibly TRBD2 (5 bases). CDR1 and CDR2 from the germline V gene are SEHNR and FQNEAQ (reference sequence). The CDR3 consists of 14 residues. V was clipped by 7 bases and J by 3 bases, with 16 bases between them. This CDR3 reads CASTPRGAVYEQYF. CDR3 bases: TGTGCCAGCACCCCCCGGGGAGCGGTCTACGAGCAGTACTTC.

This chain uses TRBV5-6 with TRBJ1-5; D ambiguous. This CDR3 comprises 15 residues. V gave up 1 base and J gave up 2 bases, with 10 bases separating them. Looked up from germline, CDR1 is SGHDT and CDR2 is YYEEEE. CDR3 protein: CASSLRGTGNQPQHF. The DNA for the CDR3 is TGTGCCAGCAGCTTGCGGGGTACTGGCAATCAGCCCCAGCATTTT.

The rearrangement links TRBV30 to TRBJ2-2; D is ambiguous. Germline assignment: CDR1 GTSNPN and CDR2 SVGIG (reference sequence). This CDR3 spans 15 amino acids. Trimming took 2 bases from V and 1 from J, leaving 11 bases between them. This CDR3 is CAWSFRRMNTGELFF. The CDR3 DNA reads TGTGCCTGGAGTTTTCGGCGTATGAACACCGGGGAGCTGTTTTTT.

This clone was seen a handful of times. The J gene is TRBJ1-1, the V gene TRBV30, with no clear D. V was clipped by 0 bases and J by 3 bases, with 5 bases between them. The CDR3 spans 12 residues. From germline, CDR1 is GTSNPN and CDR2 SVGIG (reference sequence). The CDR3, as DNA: TGTGCCTGGAGTGTGACCTACACTGAAGCTTTCTTT. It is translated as CAWSVTYTEAFF.

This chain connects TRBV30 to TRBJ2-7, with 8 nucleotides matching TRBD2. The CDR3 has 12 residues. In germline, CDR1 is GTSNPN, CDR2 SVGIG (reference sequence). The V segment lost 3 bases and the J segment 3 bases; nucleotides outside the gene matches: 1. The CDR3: CAWSSGGYEQYF. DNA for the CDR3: TGTGCCTGGAGCAGCGGGGGCTACGAGCAGTACTTC.

CDR3: CASSITGGRAFF. The CDR3 DNA sequence: TGTGCCAGCAGCATAACAGGGGGCAGGGCTTTCTTT. The chain carries TRBV7-6 and TRBJ1-1; 9 bases are a match to TRBD1. The CDR3 loop spans 12 amino acids. After removal of 5 bases from V and 11 bases from J, the junction contained 6 bases not matched to a gene. Germline values: CDR1 SGHVS, CDR2 FNYEAQ.

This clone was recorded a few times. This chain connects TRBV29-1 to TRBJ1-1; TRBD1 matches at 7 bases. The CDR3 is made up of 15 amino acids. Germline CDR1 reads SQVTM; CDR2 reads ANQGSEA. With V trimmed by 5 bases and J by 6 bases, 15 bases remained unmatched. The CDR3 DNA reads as TGCAGCGTTTACACTAGCACAGGGGTTAGAGCTGAAGCTTTCTTT. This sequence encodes CSVYTSTGVRAEAFF.

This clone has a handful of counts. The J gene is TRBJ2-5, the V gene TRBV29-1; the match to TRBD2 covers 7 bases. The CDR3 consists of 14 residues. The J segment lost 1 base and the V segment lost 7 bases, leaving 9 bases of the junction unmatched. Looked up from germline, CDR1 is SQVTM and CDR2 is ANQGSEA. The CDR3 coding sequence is TGCAGCGCTAACTTCGGGAGGATCCAAGAGACCCAGTACTTC. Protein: CSANFGRIQETQYF.

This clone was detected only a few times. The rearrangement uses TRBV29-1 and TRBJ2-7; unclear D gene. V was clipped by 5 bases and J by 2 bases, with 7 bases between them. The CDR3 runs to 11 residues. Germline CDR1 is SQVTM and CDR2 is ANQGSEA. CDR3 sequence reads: CSVSSPYEQYF. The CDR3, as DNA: TGCAGCGTTAGTAGTCCCTACGAGCAGTACTTC.

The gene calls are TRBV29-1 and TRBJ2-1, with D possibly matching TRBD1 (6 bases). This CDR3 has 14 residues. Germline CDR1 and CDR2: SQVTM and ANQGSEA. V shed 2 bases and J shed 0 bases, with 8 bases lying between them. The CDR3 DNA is TGCAGCGTTGAAAGGGGGTTCTCCTACAATGAGCAGTTCTTC. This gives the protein CSVERGFSYNEQFF.

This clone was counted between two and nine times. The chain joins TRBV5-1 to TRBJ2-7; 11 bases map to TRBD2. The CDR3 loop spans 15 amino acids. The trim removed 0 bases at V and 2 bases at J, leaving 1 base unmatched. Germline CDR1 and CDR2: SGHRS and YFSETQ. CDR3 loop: CASSLGLAGTYEQYF. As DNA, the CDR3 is TGCGCCAGCAGCTTGGGACTAGCGGGAACCTACGAGCAGTACTTC.

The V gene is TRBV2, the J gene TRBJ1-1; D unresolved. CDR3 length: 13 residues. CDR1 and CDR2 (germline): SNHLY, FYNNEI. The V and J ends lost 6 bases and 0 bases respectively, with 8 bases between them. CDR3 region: CASRLQLNTEAFF. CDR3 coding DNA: TGTGCCAGCAGGTTACAACTGAACACTGAAGCTTTCTTT.

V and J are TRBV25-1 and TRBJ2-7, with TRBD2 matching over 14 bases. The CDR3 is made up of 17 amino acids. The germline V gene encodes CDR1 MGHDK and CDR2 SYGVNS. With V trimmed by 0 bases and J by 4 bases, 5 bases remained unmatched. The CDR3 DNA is TGTGCCAGCAGTGAATATAGGGGACTAGCGGGAGTATACGAGCAGTACTTC. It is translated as CASSEYRGLAGVYEQYF.

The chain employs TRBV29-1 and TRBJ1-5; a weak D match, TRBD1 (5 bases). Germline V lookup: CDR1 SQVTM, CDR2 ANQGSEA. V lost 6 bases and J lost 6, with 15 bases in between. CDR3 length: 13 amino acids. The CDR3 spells CSVAKGTSQPQHF. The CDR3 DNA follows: TGCAGCGTCGCAAAAGGGACGTCTCAGCCCCAGCATTTT.

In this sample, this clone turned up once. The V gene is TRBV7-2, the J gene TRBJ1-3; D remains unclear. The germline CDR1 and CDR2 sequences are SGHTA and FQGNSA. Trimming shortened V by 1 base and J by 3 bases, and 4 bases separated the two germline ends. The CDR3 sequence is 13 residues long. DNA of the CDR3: TGTGCCAGCAGCTTAGACGGTGGAAACACCATATATTTT. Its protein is CASSLDGGNTIYF. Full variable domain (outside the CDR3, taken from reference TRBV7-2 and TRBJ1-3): GAGVSQSPSNKVTEKGKDVELRCDPISGHTALYWYRQSLGQGLEFLIYFQGNSAPDKSGLPSDRFSAERTGGSVSTLTIQRTQQEDSAVYLCASSLDGGNTIYFGEGSWLTVV.

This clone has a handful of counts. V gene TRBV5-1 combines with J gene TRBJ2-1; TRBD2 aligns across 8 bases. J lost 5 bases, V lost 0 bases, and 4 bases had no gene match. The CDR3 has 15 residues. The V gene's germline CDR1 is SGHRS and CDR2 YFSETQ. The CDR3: CASSLVLAGNNEQFF. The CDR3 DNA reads TGCGCCAGCAGCTTGGTTTTAGCGGGGAACAATGAGCAGTTCTTC.

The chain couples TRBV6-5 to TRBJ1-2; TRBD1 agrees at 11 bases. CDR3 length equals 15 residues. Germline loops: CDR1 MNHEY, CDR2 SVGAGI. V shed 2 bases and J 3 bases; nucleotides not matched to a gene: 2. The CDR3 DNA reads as TGTGCCAGCAGTTACGAGGGACAGGGGGACTATGGCTACACCTTC. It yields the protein CASSYEGQGDYGYTF.

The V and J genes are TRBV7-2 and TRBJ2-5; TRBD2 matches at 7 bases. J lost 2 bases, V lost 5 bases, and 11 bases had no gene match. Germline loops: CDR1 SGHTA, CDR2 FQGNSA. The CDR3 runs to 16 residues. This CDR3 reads CASSKTRDYTQETQYF. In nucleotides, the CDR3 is TGTGCCAGCAGCAAAACCCGGGACTACACTCAAGAGACCCAGTACTTC.

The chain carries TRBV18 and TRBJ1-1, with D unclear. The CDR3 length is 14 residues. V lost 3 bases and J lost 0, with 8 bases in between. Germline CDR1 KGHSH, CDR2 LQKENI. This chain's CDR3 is CASSPIQLNTEAFF. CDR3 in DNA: TGTGCCAGCTCACCCATACAGCTGAACACTGAAGCTTTCTTT.

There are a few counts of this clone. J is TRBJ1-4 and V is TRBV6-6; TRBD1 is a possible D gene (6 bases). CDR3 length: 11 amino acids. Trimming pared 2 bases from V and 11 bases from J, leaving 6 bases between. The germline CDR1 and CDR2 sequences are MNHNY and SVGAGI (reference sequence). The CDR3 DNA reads TGTGCCAGCAGTTACACAGGGAAACTGTTTTTT. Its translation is CASSYTGKLFF.